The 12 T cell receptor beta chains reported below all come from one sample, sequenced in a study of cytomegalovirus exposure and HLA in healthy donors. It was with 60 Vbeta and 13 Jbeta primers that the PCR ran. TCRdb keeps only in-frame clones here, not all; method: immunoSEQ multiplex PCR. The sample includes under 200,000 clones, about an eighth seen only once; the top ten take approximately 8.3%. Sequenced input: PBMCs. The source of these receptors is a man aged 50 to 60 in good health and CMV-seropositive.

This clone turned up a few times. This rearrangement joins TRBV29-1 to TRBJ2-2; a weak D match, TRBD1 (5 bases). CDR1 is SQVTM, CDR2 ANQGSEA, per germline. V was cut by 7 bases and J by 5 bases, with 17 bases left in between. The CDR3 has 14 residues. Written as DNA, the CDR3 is TGCAGCGCGGGCCAGGGCTCCTGGACCGGGGAGCTGTTTTTT. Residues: CSAGQGSWTGELFF.

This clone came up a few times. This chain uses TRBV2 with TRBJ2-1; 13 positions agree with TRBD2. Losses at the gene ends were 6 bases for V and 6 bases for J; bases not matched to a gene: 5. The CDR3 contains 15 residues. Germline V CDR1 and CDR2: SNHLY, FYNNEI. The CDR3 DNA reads TGTGCCAGCAGCCCACTAGCGGGGGGGCCCAATGAGCAGTTCTTC. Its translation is CASSPLAGGPNEQFF. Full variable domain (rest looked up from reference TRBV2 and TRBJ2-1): EPEVTQTPSHQVTQMGQEVILRCVPISNHLYFYWYRQILGQKVEFLVSFYNNEISEKSEIFDDQFSVERPDGSNFTLKIRSTKLEDSAMYFCASSPLAGGPNEQFFGPGTRLTVL.

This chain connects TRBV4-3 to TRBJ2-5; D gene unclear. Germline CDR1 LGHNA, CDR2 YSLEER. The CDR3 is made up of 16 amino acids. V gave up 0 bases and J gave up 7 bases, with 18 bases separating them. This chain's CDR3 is CASSQDVGAVSGTQYF. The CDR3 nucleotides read TGCGCCAGCAGCCAAGACGTGGGTGCAGTCTCGGGGACCCAGTACTTC.

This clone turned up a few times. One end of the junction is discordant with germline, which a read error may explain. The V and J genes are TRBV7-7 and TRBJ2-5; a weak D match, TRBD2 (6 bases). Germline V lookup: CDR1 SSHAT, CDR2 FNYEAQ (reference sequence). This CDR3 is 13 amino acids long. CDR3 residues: CASSLGGRETQYF. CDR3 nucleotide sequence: TGTGCTAGCAGCTTAGGAGGGAGGGAGACCCAGTACTTC.

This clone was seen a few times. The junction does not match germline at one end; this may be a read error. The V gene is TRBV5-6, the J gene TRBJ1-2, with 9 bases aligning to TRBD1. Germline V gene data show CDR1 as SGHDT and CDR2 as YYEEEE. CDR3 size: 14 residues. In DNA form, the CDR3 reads TGTGCTAGCAGCTCAGGGACAGGGATAAATGGCTACACCTTC. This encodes CASSSGTGINGYTF.

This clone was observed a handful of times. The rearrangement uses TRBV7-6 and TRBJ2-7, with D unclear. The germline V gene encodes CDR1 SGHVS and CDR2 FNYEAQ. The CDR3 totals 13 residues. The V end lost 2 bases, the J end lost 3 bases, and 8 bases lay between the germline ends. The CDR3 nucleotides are TGTGCCAGCAGCTTAAGTCAGAACTACGAGCAGTACGTC. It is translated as CASSLSQNYEQYV.

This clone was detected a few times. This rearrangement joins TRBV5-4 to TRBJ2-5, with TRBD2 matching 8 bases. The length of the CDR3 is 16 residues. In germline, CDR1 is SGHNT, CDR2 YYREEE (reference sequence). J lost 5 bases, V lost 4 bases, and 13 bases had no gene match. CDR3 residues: CASSISGGGQRETQYF. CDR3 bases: TGTGCCAGCAGCATCTCCGGGGGGGGCCAAAGGGAGACCCAGTACTTC.

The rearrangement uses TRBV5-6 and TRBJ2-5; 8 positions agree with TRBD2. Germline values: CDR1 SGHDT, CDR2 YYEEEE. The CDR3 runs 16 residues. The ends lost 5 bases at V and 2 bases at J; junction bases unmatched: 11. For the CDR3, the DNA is TGTGCCAGCAGGAGGGTTAAGCGGGGGTCTCAAGAGACCCAGTACTTC. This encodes CASRRVKRGSQETQYF.

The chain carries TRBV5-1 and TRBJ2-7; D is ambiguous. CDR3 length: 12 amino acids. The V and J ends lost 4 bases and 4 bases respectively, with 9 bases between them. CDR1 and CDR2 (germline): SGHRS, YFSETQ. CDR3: CASSGNLYEQYF. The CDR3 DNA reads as TGCGCCAGCAGCGGCAATTTATACGAGCAGTACTTC.

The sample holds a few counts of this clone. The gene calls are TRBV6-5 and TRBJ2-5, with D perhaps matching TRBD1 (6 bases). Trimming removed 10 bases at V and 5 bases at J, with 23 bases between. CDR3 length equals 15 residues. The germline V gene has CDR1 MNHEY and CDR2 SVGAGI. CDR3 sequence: CATRSSRGPRETQYF. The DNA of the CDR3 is TGTGCCACCCGTTCATCCAGGGGACCCCGGGAGACCCAGTACTTC.

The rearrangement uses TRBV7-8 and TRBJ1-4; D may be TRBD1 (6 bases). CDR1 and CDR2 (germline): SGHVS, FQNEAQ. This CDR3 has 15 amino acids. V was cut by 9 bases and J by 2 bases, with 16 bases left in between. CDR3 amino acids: CASTDRKRTNEKLFF. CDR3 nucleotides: TGTGCCAGTACCGACAGGAAGAGGACTAATGAAAAACTGTTTTTT. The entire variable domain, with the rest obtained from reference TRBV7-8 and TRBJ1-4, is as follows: GAGVSQSPRYKVAKRGQDVALRCDPISGHVSLFWYQQALGQGPEFLTYFQNEAQLDKSGLPSDRFFAERPEGSVSTLKIQRTQQEDSAVYLCASTDRKRTNEKLFFGSGTQLSVL.

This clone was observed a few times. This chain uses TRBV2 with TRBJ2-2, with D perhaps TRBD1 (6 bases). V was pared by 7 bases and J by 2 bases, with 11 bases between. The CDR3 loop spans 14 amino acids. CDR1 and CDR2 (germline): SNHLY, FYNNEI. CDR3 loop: CASKIQGNTGELFF. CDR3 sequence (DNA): TGTGCCAGCAAAATACAGGGAAACACCGGGGAGCTGTTTTTT.